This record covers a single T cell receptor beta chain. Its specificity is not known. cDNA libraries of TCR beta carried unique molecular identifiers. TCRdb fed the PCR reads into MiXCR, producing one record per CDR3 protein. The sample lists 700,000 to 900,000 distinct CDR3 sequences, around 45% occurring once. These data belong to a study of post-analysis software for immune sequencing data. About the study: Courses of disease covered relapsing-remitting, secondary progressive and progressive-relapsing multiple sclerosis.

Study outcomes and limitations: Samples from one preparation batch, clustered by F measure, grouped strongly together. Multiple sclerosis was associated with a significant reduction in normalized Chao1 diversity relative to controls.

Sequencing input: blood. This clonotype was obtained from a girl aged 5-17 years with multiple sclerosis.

The CDR3 nucleotides read TGCAGTGCTAGAGGGACGGGGCCTCCCTTCTACGAGCAGTACTTC. It specifies CSARGTGPPFYEQYF. This sequence joins TRBV20-1 and TRBJ2-7; the D call may be TRBD1 or TRBD2 (5 bases each). CDR3 length: 15 amino acids. Trimming stripped 1 base from V and 3 bases from J, with 16 bases between. CDR1 DFQATT and CDR2 SNEGSKA come from the germline V gene (reference sequence).